This section outlines one TCR beta chain sequence together with its context. In Seattle, patients joined the study during active infection and were tracked longitudinally. Source study methods: Using reference gene primer amplification, nucleated cell counts were estimated. The method was immunoSEQ multiplex PCR; TCRdb's version includes in-frame clones alone and lacks a portion of them. The DNA was the basis for D and trimming; V, J and clone size are from that table. The table lists 150,000 to 200,000 clones, around 84% of them singletons. This sample was included in a study of blood T cell repertoires in COVID-19. About the study: The study drew acute and convalescent COVID-19 samples from the United States, Italy and Spain. Nucleic acid was either cDNA or gDNA, and it came from T cells, B-cell-depleted T cells, or PBMCs.

Trimming cost V 2 bases and J 3 bases, with 14 bases left between them. Germline V gene data show CDR1 as SGHRS and CDR2 as YFSETQ. There are 16 residues in the CDR3. J is TRBJ2-2 and V is TRBV5-1, with D perhaps TRBD2 (6 bases). Sequencing was done on a sample of peripheral blood. The TCR originated in a woman aged 65 to 85 with COVID-19, enrolled during active disease. This CDR3 is CASSLIPGVDTGELFF. The DNA for the CDR3 is TGCGCCAGCAGCTTAATCCCGGGAGTAGACACCGGGGAGCTGTTTTTT.